This T cell receptor (beta chain) comes out of a study of vaccination and CD4 T cells after COVID-19. V lost 1 base, J lost 9 bases, and 9 bases stayed unmatched. The germline CDR1 and CDR2 sequences are SEHNR and FQNEAQ (reference sequence). This CDR3 comprises 15 residues. An Oncomine TCR Beta short-read assay was used to sequence the DNA from cultured CD4+ T cells. From the PCR reads, TCRdb called clonotypes with MiXCR, one entry per CDR3 protein. The repertoire consists of approximately 24,000 distinct CDR3 sequences, with 42% occurring once and the leading ten covering around 4.4%. The time point denotes: late sampling 161 to 241 days after vaccination in three convalescent patients. The treatment was: roughly 10-day PBMC culture with coronavirus spike peptide pools or control peptides (ViraFEST assay). Peptide pools at 10 ug/ml and IL-2 at about 10 IU/ml were added to cultures of two million PBMCs per well.

Details on this clonotype: Its matching antigen is unknown.

This sequence originates from a human donor who had recovered from COVID-19. The rearrangement joins TRBV7-9 to TRBJ2-1, with 7 bases aligning to TRBD2. The source was CD4+ T cells from blood, cultured in vitro, collected about 7 months after SARS-CoV-2 vaccination. CDR3 amino acids: CASSLDVTSSLEQFF. CDR3 nucleotide sequence: TGTGCCAGCAGCTTAGATGTGACTAGCAGCCTTGAGCAGTTCTTC.